The 18 T cell receptor beta chains below were found in one sample sequenced in a study of post-analysis software for immune sequencing data. Study results and limitations: In patients, about five TRBV segments were more frequent than in controls, with TRBV5-6, TRBV5-1 and TRBV20-1 among them.

The library was made from cDNA and included unique molecular identifiers. TCRdb called the PCR reads again in MiXCR, with one record for every CDR3 protein. The data contain about 560,000 distinct CDR3 sequences, roughly 40% of them singletons. Their antigens are not known. Sequencing was done on a sample of blood. The source of these receptors is a girl aged 5-17 years with multiple sclerosis.

The gene calls are TRBV28 and TRBJ1-2; TRBD1 matches at 8 bases. The V gene end was trimmed by 5 bases and the J gene end by 5 bases; junction bases not matched to a gene: 10. This CDR3 has 15 residues. Germline V CDR1 and CDR2: MDHEN, SYDVKM. The CDR3 nucleotides are TGTGCCAGCAGTCCTGAGGACAGGGTGTGGTATGGCTACACCTTC. This translates into CASSPEDRVWYGYTF.

A note on this clonotype: An end of the junction differs from the germline gene, which may be a read error. The rearrangement joins TRBV29-1 to TRBJ2-7; 8 bases line up with TRBD2. CDR3 length: 13 amino acids. Germline CDR1 is SQVTM and CDR2 is ANQGSEA. The CDR3 protein is CGVDPSGGYEQYF. For the CDR3, the DNA is TGCGGCGTTGATCCCAGCGGGGGTTACGAGCAGTACTTC.

The chain joins TRBV20-1 to TRBJ2-7; D possibly corresponds to TRBD2 (6 bases). Per germline, CDR1 DFQATT and CDR2 SNEGSKA (reference sequence). The CDR3 totals 14 residues. V was clipped by 5 bases and J by 4 bases, with 18 bases between them. The CDR3 nucleotides are TGCAGTGCTTGCCCCCCAAGCGGAGGGTACGAGCAGTACTTC. Translating it yields CSACPPSGGYEQYF.

The chain couples TRBV5-1 to TRBJ2-1; 10 positions match TRBD2. V lost 4 bases to trimming and J lost 9 bases; unmatched junction nucleotides: 10. Germline loops: CDR1 SGHRS, CDR2 YFSETQ. The CDR3 covers 15 residues. Here the CDR3 reads CASSRVLAGEGEQFF. The CDR3 bases are TGCGCCAGCAGCCGTGTCCTAGCGGGAGAGGGTGAGCAGTTCTTC.

This clonotype was detected a few times. CDR3 sequence reads: CASSRTGSEQYF. Here the CDR3 DNA reads TGTGCCAGCAGTCGAACAGGGTCCGAGCAGTACTTC. The chain recombines TRBV12-3 or TRBV12-4 with TRBJ2-5; D perhaps matches TRBD1 (6 bases). The J call is uncertain, as TRBJ2-7 better fits the DNA end. The CDR3 has 12 residues.

About this clonotype: Germline is not matched at one junction end, which may reflect a read error. This chain uses TRBV7-2 with TRBJ2-5; D is ambiguous. The CDR3 covers 13 residues. Germline V lookup: CDR1 SGHTA, CDR2 FQGNSA. The chain's CDR3 is CACSYRFQETQYF. CDR3 bases: TGTGCCTGCAGCTACCGGTTCCAAGAGACCCAGTACTTC.

Only one count was recorded for this clonotype. The V and J genes are TRBV20-1 and TRBJ2-4; 10 nucleotides align to TRBD2. The DNA end favors TRBJ2-5, so the J call may be wrong. From germline, CDR1 is DFQATT and CDR2 SNEGSKA (reference sequence). The CDR3 extends over 16 amino acids. This CDR3 is CSARDASGSGGETQYF. The CDR3 DNA reads as TGCAGTGCTAGAGATGCTAGCGGGAGTGGTGGGGAGACCCAGTACTTC.

The chain links TRBV6-5 to TRBJ1-1; no reliable D call. The CDR3 consists of 13 residues. Between the trimmed V and J ends, which lost 9 bases and 5 bases, there was a span of 16 bases. Germline CDR1 MNHEY, CDR2 SVGAGI. DNA of the CDR3: TGTGCCAGTTCACGGGCCCCGGGGACTGAAGCTTTCTTT. It specifies CASSRAPGTEAFF.

The rearrangement uses TRBV12-3 or TRBV12-4 and TRBJ2-6; D is unresolved. The length of the CDR3 is 15 residues. The ends were cut back, 6 bases at V and 0 bases at J, with 9 bases in the middle. The CDR3 nucleotides are TGTGCCAGCAGGCCCCTCAACTCTGGGGCCAACGTCCTGACTTTC. Translating it yields CASRPLNSGANVLTF.

V and J are TRBV6-5 and TRBJ2-7; D tentatively reads TRBD1 or TRBD2 (5 bases each). Trimming cost V 4 bases and J 6 bases, with 13 bases left between them. The length of the CDR3 is 13 residues. CDR1 MNHEY and CDR2 SVGAGI come from the germline V gene. DNA of the CDR3: TGTGCCAGCAGTTCCGGGACGCCTTCCGAGCAGTACTTC. Translated: CASSSGTPSEQYF.

This chain links TRBV7-2 with TRBJ2-1; 8 bases fit TRBD1. V gave up 5 bases and J gave up 3 bases; unmatched junction bases: 6. The germline V gene has CDR1 SGHTA and CDR2 FQGNSA. This CDR3 comprises 15 residues. CDR3 amino acids: CASSRTGNHYNEQFF. In DNA, the CDR3 is TGTGCCAGCAGCCGGACAGGGAACCACTACAATGAGCAGTTCTTC.

The gene calls are TRBV30 and TRBJ2-5, with 12 bases fitting TRBD2. This CDR3 has 16 residues. Looked up from germline, CDR1 is GTSNPN and CDR2 is SVGIG (reference sequence). Trimming cost V 3 bases and J 1 base; bases outside gene matches: 6. CDR3 in amino acids: CAWRPRTSGTQETQYF. The CDR3 nucleotides read TGTGCCTGGAGACCGCGGACTAGCGGGACCCAAGAGACCCAGTACTTC.

This rearrangement joins TRBV7-9 to TRBJ1-2, with TRBD1 as a possible D gene (6 bases). CDR3 size: 15 residues. Trimming removed 7 bases at V and 4 bases at J, with 19 bases between. Germline-derived CDR1 and CDR2 are SEHNR and FQNEAQ (reference sequence). The CDR3 loop is CASTRDGGGRYGYTF. The CDR3 region has the DNA TGTGCCAGCACCCGAGATGGGGGGGGCCGCTATGGCTACACCTTC.

This clonotype has more than one count but fewer than ten. V and J are TRBV5-1 and TRBJ2-1; 8 nucleotides align to TRBD1. V lost 2 bases, J lost 5 bases, and 3 bases stayed unmatched. The CDR3 contains 14 residues. Germline CDR1 reads SGHRS; CDR2 reads YFSETQ. The DNA for the CDR3 is TGCGCCAGCAGCTTAGGGGACAGGAACAATGAGCAGTTCTTC. It is translated as CASSLGDRNNEQFF.

V is TRBV2 and J is TRBJ2-5, with D perhaps TRBD2 (5 bases). The germline CDR1 and CDR2 sequences are SNHLY and FYNNEI. The CDR3 consists of 14 residues. V was clipped by 6 bases and J by 0 bases, with 11 bases between them. The CDR3 loop is CASRGVANQETQYF. Here the CDR3 DNA reads TGTGCCAGCAGGGGAGTAGCAAACCAAGAGACCCAGTACTTC.

The chain uses TRBV12-3 or TRBV12-4 and TRBJ2-5, with 9 bases identical to TRBD2. Trimming at V came to 3 bases and at J to 3 bases, leaving 5 bases not matched to a gene. The CDR3 has 15 amino acids. This CDR3 is CASSLRGGGEETQYF. Here the CDR3 DNA reads TGTGCCAGCAGTTTGCGGGGGGGCGGTGAAGAGACCCAGTACTTC.

This clonotype has a handful of counts. This chain joins TRBV7-9 and TRBJ2-7; possibly TRBD1 for D (6 bases). Germline V gene sequence: CDR1 SEHNR, CDR2 FQNEAQ (reference sequence). V lost 5 bases and J lost 2, with 13 bases in between. The CDR3 has 14 residues. CDR3 nucleotides: TGTGCCAGCAGCCCGACAGGAGACACCTACGAGCAGTACTTC. Amino acid sequence: CASSPTGDTYEQYF.

This clonotype was picked up a small number of times. This chain joins TRBV29-1 and TRBJ1-2; D is possibly TRBD1 (5 bases). Trimming took 0 bases from V and 4 from J, leaving 6 bases between them. CDR3 size: 12 residues. The germline V gene has CDR1 SQVTM and CDR2 ANQGSEA. The chain's CDR3 is CSVEDQGYGYTF. The CDR3 DNA sequence: TGCAGCGTTGAAGACCAGGGCTATGGCTACACCTTC. The full variable domain, with the rest looked up from reference TRBV29-1 and TRBJ1-2, is SAVISQKPSRDICQRGTSLTIQCQVDSQVTMMFWYRQQPGQSLTLIATANQGSEATYESGFVIDKFPISRPNLTFSTLTVSNMSPEDSSIYLCSVEDQGYGYTFGSGTRLTVV.